The present T cell receptor (beta chain) was sequenced within a study of shared clonotypes between healthy human individuals. TCRdb keeps only in-frame clones here, not all; method: immunoSEQ multiplex PCR. The sample holds around 1,000,000 clones; 70% to 80% are singletons and the top ten take 0.89%. The clonotype comes from a man aged 18 to 30 in good health. Some clones in this sample may be carry-over from other donors' samples. The specimen was memory CD4+ T cells from PBMCs. Specified subset: CD45RA-negative fraction.

CDR3 sequence (DNA): TGTGCCAGCAGCTTGGGTGGCAGGAAGACCGGGGAGCTGTTTTTT. It is translated as CASSLGGRKTGELFF. The chain links TRBV5-6 to TRBJ2-2, with D uncertain. Germline loops: CDR1 SGHDT, CDR2 YYEEEE. The CDR3 has 15 residues. The V end was cut by 0 bases, the J end by 5 bases, with 11 bases between.